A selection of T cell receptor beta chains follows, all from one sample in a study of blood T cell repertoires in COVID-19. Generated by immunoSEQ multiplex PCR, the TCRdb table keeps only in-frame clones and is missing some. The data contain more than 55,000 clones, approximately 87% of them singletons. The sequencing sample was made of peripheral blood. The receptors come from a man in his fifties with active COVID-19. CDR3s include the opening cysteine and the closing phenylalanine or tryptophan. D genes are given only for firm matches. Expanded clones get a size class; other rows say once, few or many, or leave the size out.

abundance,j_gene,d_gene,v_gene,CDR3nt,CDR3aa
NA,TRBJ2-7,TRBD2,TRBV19,TGTGCCAGTAGTGCCGGGAGAGGTAGCGGGGGTTTAGAGCAGTACTTC,CASSAGRGSGGLEQYF
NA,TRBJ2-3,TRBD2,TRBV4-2,TGTGCCAGCAGCCGGACTAGCGGGGTCGCAGATACGCAGTATTTT,CASSRTSGVADTQYF
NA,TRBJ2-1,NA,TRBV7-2,TGTGCCAGCAGCCCCCATGGGGGACTTTCGAATTACAATGAGCAGTTCTTC,CASSPHGGLSNYNEQFF
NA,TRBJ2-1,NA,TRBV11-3,TGTGCCAGCAGCCACCGGGACAATGAGCAGTTCTTC,CASSHRDNEQFF
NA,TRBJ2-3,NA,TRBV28,TGTGCCAGCAATGTTCCGGGACATAGGCAGTATTTT,CASNVPGHRQYF
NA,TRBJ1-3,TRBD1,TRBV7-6,TGTGCCAGCAGCGTTTCCGGGACAGTCCCTGGAAACACCATATATTTT,CASSVSGTVPGNTIYF
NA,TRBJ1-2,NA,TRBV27,TGTGCCAGCAGTTTATTTGCAGGATTTGGCTACACCTTC,CASSLFAGFGYTF
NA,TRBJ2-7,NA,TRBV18,TGTGCCAGCTCACCTGATGACAGCTACTACGAGCAGTACTTC,CASSPDDSYYEQYF
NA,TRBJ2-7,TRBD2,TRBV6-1,TGTGCCAGCAGTGCAGGGTCGAGACTAGCGTCGCACTCCTACGAGCAGTACTTC,CASSAGSRLASHSYEQYF
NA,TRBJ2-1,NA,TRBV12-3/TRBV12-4,TGTGCCAGCAGTCCGGACAGTTACAATGAGCAGTTCTTC,CASSPDSYNEQFF
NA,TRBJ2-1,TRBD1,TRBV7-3,TGTGCCAGCAGCCGAACACGGGACAGGGTGAATGAGCAGTTCTTC,CASSRTRDRVNEQFF
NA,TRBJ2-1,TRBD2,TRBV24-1,TGTGCCACCAGTGAACGTGGACTAGCGGGGGACAATGAGCAGTTCTTC,CATSERGLAGDNEQFF
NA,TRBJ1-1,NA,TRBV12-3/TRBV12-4,TGTGCCAGCAGCCTCACTGGCACTGAAGCTTTCTTT,CASSLTGTEAFF
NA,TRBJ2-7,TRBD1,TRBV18,TGTGCCAGCCGACGACAGGGGATCATCTCCTACGAGCAGTACTTC,CASRRQGIISYEQYF
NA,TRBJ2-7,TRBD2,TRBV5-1,TGCGCCAGCAGCTTGGGTGCGGGGGGCTACGAGCAGTACTTC,CASSLGAGGYEQYF
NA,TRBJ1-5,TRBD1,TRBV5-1,TGCGCCAGCAGCGCGGGGACAGGGAGCAATCAGCCCCAGCATTTT,CASSAGTGSNQPQHF
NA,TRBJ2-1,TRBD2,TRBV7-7,TGTGCCAGCAGCTTAGGGCCTAGCGGGAGTTTGAATGAGCAGTTCTTC,CASSLGPSGSLNEQFF
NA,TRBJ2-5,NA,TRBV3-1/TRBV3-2,TGTGCCAGCAGCCGGCAGGGTATAAGAGAGCGGTACTTC,CASSRQGIRERYF
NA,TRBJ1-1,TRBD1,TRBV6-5,TGTGCCAGCAGAAGTCGGACAGGGGATTATGCTTTCTTT,CASRSRTGDYAFF
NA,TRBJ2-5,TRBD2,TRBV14,TGTGCCAGCAGCCAAGAGGTAGCGGGGGGTGTGGAGACCCAGTACTTC,CASSQEVAGGVETQYF
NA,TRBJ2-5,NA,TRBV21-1,TGTGCCAGCAGCCCACCATCCACACAGGAATGTCGGATGGGGACCCAGTACTTC,CASSPPSTQECRMGTQYF
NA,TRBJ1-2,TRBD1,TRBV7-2,TGTGCCAGCACCTATCGGACAGGGGATGATGGCTACACCTTC,CASTYRTGDDGYTF
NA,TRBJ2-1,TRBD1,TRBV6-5,TGTGCCAGCAGTCTACGGACAGGGGTTAGGAATGAGCAGTTCTTC,CASSLRTGVRNEQFF
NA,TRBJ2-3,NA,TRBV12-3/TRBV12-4,TGTGCCAGCAGTACATGGGGGGCAGATACGCAGTATTTT,CASSTWGADTQYF
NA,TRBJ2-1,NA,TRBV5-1,TGCGCCAGCAGCTTGAGGGAGCCCTCCTACAATGAGCAGTTCTTC,CASSLREPSYNEQFF
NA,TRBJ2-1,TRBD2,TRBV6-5,TGTGCCAGCAGGTTGGGGCTAGCGGGAGGTAATGAGCAGTTCTTC,CASRLGLAGGNEQFF
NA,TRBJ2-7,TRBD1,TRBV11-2,TGTGCCAGCAGCTGGAACCCGGACAGGGGTGGGTACGAGCAGTACTTC,CASSWNPDRGGYEQYF
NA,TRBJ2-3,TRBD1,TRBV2,TGTGCCAGCCGATATACAGGGGGAGGCACAGATACGCAGTATTTT,CASRYTGGGTDTQYF
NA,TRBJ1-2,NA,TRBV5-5,TGTGCCAGCAGCTCCTCAGACAGGAACTATGGCTACACCTTC,CASSSSDRNYGYTF
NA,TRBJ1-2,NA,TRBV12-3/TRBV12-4,TGTGCCAGCAGTTTGGCCGAATATGGCTACACCTTC,CASSLAEYGYTF
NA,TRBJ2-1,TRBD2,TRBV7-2,TGTGCCAGCAGCTTAGAAGGGACTAGCGGGAAACGGCGATTCTTC,CASSLEGTSGKRRFF
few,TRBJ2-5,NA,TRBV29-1,TGCAGCGTTAGAAAGTGGGACGGGGGGCGGGAGACCCAGTACTTC,CSVRKWDGGRETQYF
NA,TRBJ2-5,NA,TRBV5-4,TGTGCCAGCAGCTTGACACAGCAAGAGACCCAGTACTTC,CASSLTQQETQYF
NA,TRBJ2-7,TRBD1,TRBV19,TGTGCCAGTAGTCCAAGGGACAGGGGCTCCTACGAGCAGTACTTC,CASSPRDRGSYEQYF
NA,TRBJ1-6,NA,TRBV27,TGTGCCAGCAGTTCCTCCGGGTCACCCCTCCACTTT,CASSSSGSPLHF
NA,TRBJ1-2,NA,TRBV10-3,TGTGCCATCAGTGAGAGGGGTTATGGGTATGGCTACACCTTC,CAISERGYGYGYTF